The 4 T cell receptor beta chains reported below all come from one sample, sequenced in a study of T cell responses to AZD1222 COVID-19 vaccine. The protocol was immunoSEQ multiplex PCR, while the TCRdb copy is restricted to in-frame clones and leaves out a portion. The table has some 150,000 clones, 88% seen once. This specimen was peripheral blood, taken 28 days after the second AZD1222 dose. Source of these receptors: an adult who received the AZD1222 COVID-19 vaccine.

The rearrangement joins TRBV7-8 to TRBJ1-2, with D tentatively TRBD1 (5 bases). This CDR3 region has 18 residues. Trimming removed 3 bases from V and 8 bases from J, with 28 bases in between. Germline loops: CDR1 SGHVS, CDR2 FQNEAQ. This CDR3 is CASSFTHNRGGVMNGYTF. CDR3 coding DNA: TGTGCCAGCAGCTTCACCCATAATCGTGGAGGGGTTATGAACGGCTACACCTTC.

The chain combines TRBV20-1 with TRBJ2-3; TRBD2 might be the D (6 bases). In germline, CDR1 is DFQATT, CDR2 SNEGSKA (reference sequence). The V end was cut by 3 bases, the J end by 5 bases, with 9 bases between. This CDR3 region has 12 residues. Here the CDR3 DNA reads TGCAGTGCTAGTGGGGGGAAAGATACGCAGTATTTT. It encodes CSASGGKDTQYF.

The rearrangement uses TRBV6-6 and TRBJ1-3; TRBD1 agrees at 7 bases. J lost 4 bases, V lost 6 bases, and 9 bases had no gene match. The CDR3 loop spans 15 amino acids. Germline CDR1 and CDR2: MNHNY and SVGAGI (reference sequence). The CDR3 reads CASSPRQGVGNTIYF. CDR3 bases: TGTGCCAGCAGCCCCAGACAGGGAGTAGGAAACACCATATATTTT.

The V and J genes are TRBV5-1 and TRBJ2-7; D remains ambiguous. Germline V CDR1 and CDR2: SGHRS, YFSETQ. The CDR3 is 15 amino acids. Trimming cost V 3 bases and J 4 bases, with 17 bases left between them. CDR3 DNA sequence: TGCGCCAGCAGCTGGAACGTTGCTCCCACTTACGAGCAGTACTTC. Protein sequence: CASSWNVAPTYEQYF.